This note documents a single T cell receptor beta chain sequence. The antigen is undetermined. The data were obtained in a study of blood T cells in healthy people across ages. Study observations and caveats: With unsorted PBMCs, a conclusive comparison of naive versus antigen-experienced cells was not possible.

Combining a sample-barcoded 5' primer with a J-beta primer mix, a second PCR ran for roughly 7 to 12 cycles. A single record per CDR3 protein comes from TCRdb applying MiXCR to the 5' RACE reads. The repertoire consists of 700,000 to 850,000 distinct CDR3 sequences, with less than 70% occurring once and the leading ten covering approximately 40%. The CDR3 has 14 amino acids. Germline V gene data show CDR1 as DFQATT and CDR2 as SNEGSKA (reference sequence). Between the trimmed V and J ends, which lost 2 bases and 2 bases, there was a span of 12 bases. The sequence derives from a man of 80 years or more in good health. The sequenced sample consisted of blood. The chain combines TRBV20-1 with TRBJ1-1, with D tentatively TRBD1 (5 bases). CDR3 in amino acids: CSARWRGINTEAFF. The CDR3 DNA reads TGCAGTGCTAGATGGCGGGGGATCAACACTGAAGCTTTCTTT.